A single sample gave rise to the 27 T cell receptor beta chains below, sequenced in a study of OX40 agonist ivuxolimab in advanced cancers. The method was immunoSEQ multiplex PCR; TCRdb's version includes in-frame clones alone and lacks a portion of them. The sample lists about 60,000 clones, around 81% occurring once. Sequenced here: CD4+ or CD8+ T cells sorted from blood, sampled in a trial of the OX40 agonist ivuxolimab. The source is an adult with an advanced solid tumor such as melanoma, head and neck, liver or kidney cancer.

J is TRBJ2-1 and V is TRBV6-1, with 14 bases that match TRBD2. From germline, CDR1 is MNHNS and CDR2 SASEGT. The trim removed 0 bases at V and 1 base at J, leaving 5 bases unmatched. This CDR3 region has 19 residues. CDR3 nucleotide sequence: TGTGCCAGCAGTGAAGCGGGACTAGCGGGGGTGGGATCCTACAATGAGCAGTTCTTC. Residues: CASSEAGLAGVGSYNEQFF.

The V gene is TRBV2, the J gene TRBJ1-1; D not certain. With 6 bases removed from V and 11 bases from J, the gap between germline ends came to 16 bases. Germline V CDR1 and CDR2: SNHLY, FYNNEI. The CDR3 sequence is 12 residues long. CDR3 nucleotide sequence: TGTGCCAGCAGGACCTCCAGGACGGTGGCTTTCTTT. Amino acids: CASRTSRTVAFF.

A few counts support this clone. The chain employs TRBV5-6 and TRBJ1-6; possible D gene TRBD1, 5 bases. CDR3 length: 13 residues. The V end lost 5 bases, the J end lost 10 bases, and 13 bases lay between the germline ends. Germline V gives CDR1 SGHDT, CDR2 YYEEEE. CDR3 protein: CASSLIGGSPLHF. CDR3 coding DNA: TGTGCCAGCAGTTTGATTGGGGGATCACCCCTCCACTTT.

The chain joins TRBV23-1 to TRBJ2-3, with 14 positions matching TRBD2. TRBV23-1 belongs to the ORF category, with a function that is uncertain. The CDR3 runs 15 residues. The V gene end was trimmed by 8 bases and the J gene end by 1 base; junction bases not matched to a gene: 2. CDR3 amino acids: CASLGLAGGTDTQYF. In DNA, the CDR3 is TGCGCCAGCTTGGGACTAGCGGGGGGCACAGATACGCAGTATTTT.

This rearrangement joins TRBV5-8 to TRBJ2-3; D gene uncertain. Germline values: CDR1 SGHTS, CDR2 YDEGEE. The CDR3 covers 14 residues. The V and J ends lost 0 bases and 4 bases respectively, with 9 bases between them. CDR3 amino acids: CASSLGGLADTQYF. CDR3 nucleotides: TGTGCCAGCAGCTTGGGTGGATTGGCAGATACGCAGTATTTT. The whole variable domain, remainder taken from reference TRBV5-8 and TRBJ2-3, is EAGVTQSPTHLIKTRGQQATLRCSPISGHTSVYWYQQALGLGLQFLLWYDEGEERNRGNFPPRFSGRQFPNYSSELNVNALELEDSALYLCASSLGGLADTQYFGPGTRLTVL.

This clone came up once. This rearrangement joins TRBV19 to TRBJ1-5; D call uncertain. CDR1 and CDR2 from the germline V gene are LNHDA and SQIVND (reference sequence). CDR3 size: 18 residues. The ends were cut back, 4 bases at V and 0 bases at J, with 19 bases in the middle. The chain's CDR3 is CASSTRPDSFNSNQPQHF. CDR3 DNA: TGTGCCAGTAGTACCCGCCCCGATAGTTTTAATAGCAATCAGCCCCAGCATTTT.

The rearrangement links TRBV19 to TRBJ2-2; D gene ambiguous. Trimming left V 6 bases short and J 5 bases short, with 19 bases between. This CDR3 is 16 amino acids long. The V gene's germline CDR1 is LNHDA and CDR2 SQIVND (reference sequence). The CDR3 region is CASRRNRVRLTGELFF. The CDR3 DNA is TGTGCCAGTAGGAGGAATCGAGTTAGACTTACCGGGGAGCTGTTTTTT.

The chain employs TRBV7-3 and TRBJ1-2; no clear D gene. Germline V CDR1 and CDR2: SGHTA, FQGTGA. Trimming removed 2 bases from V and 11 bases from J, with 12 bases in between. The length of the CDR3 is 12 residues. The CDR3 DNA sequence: TGTGCCAGCAGCTTACAGGAGAGAAGTTACACCTTC. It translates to CASSLQERSYTF.

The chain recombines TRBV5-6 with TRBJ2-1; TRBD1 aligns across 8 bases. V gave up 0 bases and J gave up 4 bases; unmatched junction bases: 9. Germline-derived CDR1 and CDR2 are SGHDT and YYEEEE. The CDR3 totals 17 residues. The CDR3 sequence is CASSLETGTGGYNEQFF. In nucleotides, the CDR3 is TGTGCCAGCAGCTTGGAGACCGGGACAGGTGGATACAATGAGCAGTTCTTC.

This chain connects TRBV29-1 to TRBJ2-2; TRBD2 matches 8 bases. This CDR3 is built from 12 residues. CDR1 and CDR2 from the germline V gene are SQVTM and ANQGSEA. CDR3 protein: CAGGQHTGELFF. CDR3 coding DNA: TGCGCGGGGGGACAACACACCGGGGAGCTGTTTTTT.

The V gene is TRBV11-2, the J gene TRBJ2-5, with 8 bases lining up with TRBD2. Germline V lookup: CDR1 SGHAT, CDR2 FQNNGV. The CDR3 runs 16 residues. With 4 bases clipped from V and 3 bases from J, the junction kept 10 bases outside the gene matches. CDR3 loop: CASSYGSGGGEETQYF. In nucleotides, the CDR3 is TGTGCCAGCAGCTACGGCAGCGGGGGAGGGGAAGAGACCCAGTACTTC.

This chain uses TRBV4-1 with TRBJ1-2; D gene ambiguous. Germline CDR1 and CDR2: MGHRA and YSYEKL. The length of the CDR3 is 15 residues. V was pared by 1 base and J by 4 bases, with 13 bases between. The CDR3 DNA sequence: TGCGCCAGCAGCCAAGTTGAGGGCATGGGCTATGGCTACACCTTC. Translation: CASSQVEGMGYGYTF.

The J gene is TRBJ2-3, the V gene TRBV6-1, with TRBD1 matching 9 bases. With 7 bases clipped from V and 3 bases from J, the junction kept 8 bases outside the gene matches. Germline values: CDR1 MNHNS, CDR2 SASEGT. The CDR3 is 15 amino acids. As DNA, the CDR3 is TGTGCCAGCAACCGCGGGACAGGGCTGACAGATACGCAGTATTTT. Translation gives CASNRGTGLTDTQYF.

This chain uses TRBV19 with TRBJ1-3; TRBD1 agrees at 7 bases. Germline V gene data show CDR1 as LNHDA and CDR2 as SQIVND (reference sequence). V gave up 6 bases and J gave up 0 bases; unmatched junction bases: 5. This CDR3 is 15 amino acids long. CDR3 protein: CASRRQGDSGNTIYF. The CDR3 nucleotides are TGTGCCAGTAGACGTCAGGGGGACTCTGGAAACACCATATATTTT.

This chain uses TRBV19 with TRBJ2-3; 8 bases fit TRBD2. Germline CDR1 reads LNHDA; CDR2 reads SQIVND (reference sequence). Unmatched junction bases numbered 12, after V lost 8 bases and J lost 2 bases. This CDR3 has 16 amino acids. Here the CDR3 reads CASRGGRRGPTDTQYF. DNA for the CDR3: TGTGCCAGTCGGGGGGGTCGGCGGGGGCCCACAGATACGCAGTATTTT.

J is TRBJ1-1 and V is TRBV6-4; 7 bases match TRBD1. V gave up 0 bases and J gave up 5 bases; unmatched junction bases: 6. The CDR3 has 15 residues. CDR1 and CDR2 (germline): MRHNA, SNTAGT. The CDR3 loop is CASSDSTQGGTEAFF. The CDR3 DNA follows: TGTGCCAGCAGTGACTCCACCCAGGGGGGGACTGAAGCTTTCTTT.

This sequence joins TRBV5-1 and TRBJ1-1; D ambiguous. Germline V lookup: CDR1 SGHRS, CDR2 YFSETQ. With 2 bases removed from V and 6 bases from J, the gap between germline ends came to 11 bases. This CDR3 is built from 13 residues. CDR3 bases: TGCGCCAGCAGCTTTTCGGTAGACGCTGAAGCTTTCTTT. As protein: CASSFSVDAEAFF.

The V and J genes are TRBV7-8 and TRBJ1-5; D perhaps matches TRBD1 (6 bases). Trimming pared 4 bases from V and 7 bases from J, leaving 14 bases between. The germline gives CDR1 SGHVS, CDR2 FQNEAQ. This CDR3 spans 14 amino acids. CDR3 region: CASSSGQPSQPQHF. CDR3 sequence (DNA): TGTGCCAGCAGCTCTGGACAGCCCAGCCAGCCCCAGCATTTT.

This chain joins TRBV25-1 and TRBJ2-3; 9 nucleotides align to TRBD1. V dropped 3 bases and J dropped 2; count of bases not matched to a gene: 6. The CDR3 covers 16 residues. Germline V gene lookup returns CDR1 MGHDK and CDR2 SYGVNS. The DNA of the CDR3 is TGTGCCAGCAGTGATCCCGGGACAGGGCTCACAGATACGCAGTATTTT. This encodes CASSDPGTGLTDTQYF.

CDR3 DNA sequence: TGTGCCAGCAGCTGGCAGGGACAGGGCGACGAGCAGTACTTC. Protein product: CASSWQGQGDEQYF. The chain uses TRBV7-9 and TRBJ2-7, with TRBD1 matching over 9 bases. Germline-derived CDR1 and CDR2 are SEHNR and FQNEAQ (reference sequence). The CDR3 runs 14 residues. V gave up 4 bases and J gave up 5 bases; unmatched junction bases: 6.

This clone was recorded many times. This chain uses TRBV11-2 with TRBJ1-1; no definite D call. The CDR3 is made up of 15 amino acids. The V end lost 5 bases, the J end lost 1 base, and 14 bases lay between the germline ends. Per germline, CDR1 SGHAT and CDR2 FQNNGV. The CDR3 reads CASSVQLGRNTEAFF. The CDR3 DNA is TGTGCCAGCAGCGTCCAATTGGGAAGGAACACTGAAGCTTTCTTT.

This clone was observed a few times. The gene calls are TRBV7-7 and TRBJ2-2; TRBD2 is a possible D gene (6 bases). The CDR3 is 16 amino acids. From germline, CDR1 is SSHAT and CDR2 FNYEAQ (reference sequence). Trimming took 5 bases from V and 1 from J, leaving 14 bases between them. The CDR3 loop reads CASSQGRLVNTGELFF. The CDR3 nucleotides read TGTGCCAGCAGCCAAGGGAGGCTAGTGAACACCGGGGAGCTGTTTTTT.

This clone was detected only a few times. The CDR3 DNA reads as TGTGCCAGCAGCTTTAGGGTAGCGGGGGTTTTGGTTGGGACCCAGTACTTC. Amino acid sequence: CASSFRVAGVLVGTQYF. V is TRBV5-4 and J is TRBJ2-5; 9 bases are shared with TRBD2. V shed 2 bases, J shed 7 bases, and the junction held 15 bases outside the gene matches. The CDR3 loop spans 17 amino acids. Germline V gene sequence: CDR1 SGHNT, CDR2 YYREEE (reference sequence).

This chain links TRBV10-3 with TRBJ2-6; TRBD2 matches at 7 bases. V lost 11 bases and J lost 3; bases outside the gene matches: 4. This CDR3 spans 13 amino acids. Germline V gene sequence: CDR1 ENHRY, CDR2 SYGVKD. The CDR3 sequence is CAAGLDGANVLTF. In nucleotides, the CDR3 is TGTGCCGCCGGACTAGATGGGGCCAACGTCCTGACTTTC.

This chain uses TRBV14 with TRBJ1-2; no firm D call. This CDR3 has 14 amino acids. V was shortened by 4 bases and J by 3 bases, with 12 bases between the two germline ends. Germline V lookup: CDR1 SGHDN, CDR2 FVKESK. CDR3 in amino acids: CASSPVMRDYGYTF. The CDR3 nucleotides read TGTGCCAGCAGCCCGGTGATGCGGGACTATGGCTACACCTTC.

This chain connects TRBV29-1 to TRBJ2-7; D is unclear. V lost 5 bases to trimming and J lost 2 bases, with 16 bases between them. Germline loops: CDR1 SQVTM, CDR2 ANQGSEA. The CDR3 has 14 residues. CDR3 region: CSVTGSSNPYEQYF. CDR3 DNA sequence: TGCAGCGTTACTGGGTCTAGTAATCCCTACGAGCAGTACTTC.

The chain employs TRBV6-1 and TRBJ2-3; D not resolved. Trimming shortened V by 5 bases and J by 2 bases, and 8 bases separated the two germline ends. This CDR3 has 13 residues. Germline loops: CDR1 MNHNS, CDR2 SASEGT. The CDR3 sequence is CASSSLNTDTQYF. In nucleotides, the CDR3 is TGTGCCAGCAGTTCGTTAAACACAGATACGCAGTATTTT.